This TCR beta chain was profiled in a study of blood T cell repertoires in COVID-19. In the original workflow: Amplification of reference gene primers provided the estimated nucleated cell counts. Measured with immunoSEQ multiplex PCR; TCRdb has only the in-frame clones, and not every one. The V and J calls and clone size come from that table; D and trimming were worked out from the DNA. The table records 190,000 or so clones, 80% to 90% of them present only once. This CDR3 comprises 18 residues. CDR1 SGHDT and CDR2 YYEEEE come from the germline V gene. V shed 2 bases and J shed 1 base, with 21 bases lying between them.

This clonotype was sampled from a woman between 18 and 30 years old who had recovered from COVID-19. The material sequenced was peripheral blood. This rearrangement joins TRBV5-6 to TRBJ1-2, with a weak D call TRBD1 (5 bases). The CDR3 bases are TGTGCCAGCAGCTTAAGGGCCCCAGACAGTCCACGTAACTATGGCTACACCTTC. Protein sequence: CASSLRAPDSPRNYGYTF.